One sample yielded the 25 T cell receptor beta chains listed below, sequenced in a study of blood T cell dynamics during melanoma immunotherapy. Stated time point: week 3, after first cycle of checkpoint inhibitor. The protocol was immunoSEQ multiplex PCR, while the TCRdb copy is restricted to in-frame clones and leaves out a portion. The sample lists approximately 14,000 clones, approximately 90% seen once, with approximately 5.3% in the top ten. Here the sequenced sample was blood, taken from a patient treated with checkpoint blockade. The receptors originated from a human donor with melanoma.

The chain combines TRBV7-2 with TRBJ1-1, with D hard to call. The germline V and J ends were trimmed by 5 bases and 0 bases, with 7 bases remaining between them. This CDR3 is 13 amino acids long. Germline V lookup: CDR1 SGHTA, CDR2 FQGNSA. The CDR3 reads CASSQGMNTEAFF. CDR3 in DNA: TGTGCCAGCAGCCAAGGGATGAACACTGAAGCTTTCTTT.

J is TRBJ1-1 and V is TRBV28; D perhaps matches TRBD1 (5 bases). This CDR3 is 14 amino acids long. Germline CDR1 reads MDHEN; CDR2 reads SYDVKM. Trimming stripped 6 bases from V and 5 bases from J, with 16 bases between. CDR3 in amino acids: CASRTVGSPTEAFF. CDR3 sequence (DNA): TGTGCCAGCAGGACAGTGGGGTCCCCAACTGAAGCTTTCTTT.

On this clone: The DNA is omitted, as the CDR3 cannot be located on it reliably, and the CDR3 follows TCRdb's listing. The rearrangement links TRBV7-8 to TRBJ1-2. CDR1 is SGHVS, CDR2 FQNEAQ, per germline. The CDR3 is 12 residues long, ends included. The CDR3 spells CASSFGGGSNTF.

This clone is a singleton in its sample. The rearrangement joins TRBV7-9 to TRBJ1-1; D gene uncertain. Germline lookup yields CDR1 SEHNR and CDR2 FQNEAQ (reference sequence). This CDR3 has 13 residues. Trimming removed 7 bases at V and 1 base at J, with 10 bases between. CDR3: CASNHRGNTEAFF. In nucleotides, the CDR3 is TGTGCCAGCAACCATCGGGGGAACACTGAAGCTTTCTTT.

This clone was recorded only once. V usage is TRBV21-1 and J usage is TRBJ2-7; the table calls TRBD2, which could not be checked here. TRBV21-1 is a pseudogene. The CDR3 covers 18 residues. The DNA of the CDR3 is TGTGCCAGCAGCCTCCGAGGACTAGCGGGAGCCAAAATCTACGAGCAGTACTTC. The encoded protein is CASSLRGLAGAKIYEQYF.

The genes are TRBV19 and TRBJ2-7; D remains ambiguous. The CDR3 extends over 12 amino acids. The V end was cut by 4 bases, the J end by 0 bases, with 4 bases between. CDR1 and CDR2 (germline): LNHDA, SQIVND (reference sequence). CDR3 bases: TGTGCCAGTAGTACGAGCTCCTACGAGCAGTACTTC. It specifies CASSTSSYEQYF.

This clone appeared a single time. V gene TRBV6-4 combines with J gene TRBJ1-5, with a possible D match to TRBD1 (5 bases). The germline gives CDR1 MRHNA, CDR2 SNTAGT. The CDR3 contains 19 residues. V was cut by 0 bases and J by 6 bases, with 24 bases left in between. Here the CDR3 DNA reads TGTGCCAGCAGTGACTCAGGCGGGGGGACCATTGCGGTAGGTCAGCCCCAGCATTTT. Protein: CASSDSGGGTIAVGQPQHF.

The chain uses TRBV27 and TRBJ1-2, with TRBD1 matching over 8 bases. J was trimmed by 13 bases and V by 5 bases; bases with no gene match: 9. Germline V CDR1 and CDR2: MNHEY, SMNVEV (reference sequence). This CDR3 contains 12 residues. CDR3 residues: CASSRTGGLVTF. In nucleotides, the CDR3 is TGTGCCAGCAGTCGAACAGGGGGTCTCGTCACCTTC.

J is TRBJ2-1 and V is TRBV5-1; no clear D gene. The CDR3 extends over 13 amino acids. CDR1 SGHRS and CDR2 YFSETQ come from the germline V gene. V dropped 3 bases and J dropped 5 bases, with 9 bases sitting between them. The CDR3 DNA follows: TGCGCCAGCAGCTCACTTGAAGACAATGAGCAGTTCTTC. This translates into CASSSLEDNEQFF. Supplemented by reference TRBV5-1 and TRBJ2-1, the full variable domain reads KAGVTQTPRYLIKTRGQQVTLSCSPISGHRSVSWYQQTPGQGLQFLFEYFSETQRNKGNFPGRFSGRQFSNSRSEMNVSTLELGDSALYLCASSSLEDNEQFFGPGTRLTVL.

This clone was detected only a few times. The chain is built from TRBV7-3 and TRBJ2-5; weak D call: TRBD1 (7 bases). Germline CDR1 reads SGHTA; CDR2 reads FQGTGA. This CDR3 comprises 13 residues. V lost 4 bases and J lost 5, with 11 bases in between. CDR3 sequence (DNA): TGTGCCAGCAGCTGGACAGGAGGGGAGACCCAGTACTTC. Translated: CASSWTGGETQYF.

There are a few counts of this clone. The V call is TRBV7-2, the J call TRBJ1-4, with D hard to call. The CDR3 spans 13 residues. V was pared by 5 bases and J by 3 bases, with 7 bases between. From germline, CDR1 is SGHTA and CDR2 FQGNSA. The CDR3 spells CASSPGSNEKLFF. The DNA of the CDR3 is TGTGCCAGCAGCCCGGGATCTAATGAAAAACTGTTTTTT.

CDR3 DNA sequence: TGTGCTAGTGGTTTGTCTACTAGTAGCACAGATACGCAGTATTTT. This gives the protein CASGLSTSSTDTQYF. V and J are TRBV12-5 and TRBJ2-3; tentative D call: TRBD2 (5 bases). This CDR3 region has 15 residues. Germline CDR1 reads LGHNT; CDR2 reads FRNRAP. Trimming took off 2 bases at V and 0 bases at J, with 9 bases between the two ends.

This chain connects TRBV10-3 to TRBJ2-2, with D perhaps matching TRBD2 (5 bases). The germline gives CDR1 ENHRY, CDR2 SYGVKD. Trimming removed 7 bases at V and 1 base at J, with 13 bases between. The CDR3 contains 15 residues. The CDR3 DNA reads as TGTGCCATCAACCCACGGGATCGGAACACCGGGGAGCTGTTTTTT. Its protein product is CAINPRDRNTGELFF.

The chain uses TRBV5-6 and TRBJ1-1; D gene ambiguous. V gave up 4 bases and J gave up 3 bases, with 13 bases separating them. The CDR3 spans 14 residues. Germline CDR1 is SGHDT and CDR2 is YYEEEE. The CDR3 DNA reads TGTGCCAGCAGCATCCGCGGTTACGACACTGAAGCTTTCTTT. Translated: CASSIRGYDTEAFF.

The V gene is TRBV9, the J gene TRBJ2-7; D ambiguous. CDR3 length equals 16 residues. Germline CDR1 and CDR2: SGDLS and YYNGEE. Trimming shortened V by 0 bases and J by 2 bases, and 15 bases separated the two germline ends. The CDR3 sequence is CASSVAPDHQTYEQYF. The CDR3 bases are TGTGCCAGCAGCGTAGCTCCGGACCATCAAACCTACGAGCAGTACTTC.

The V and J genes are TRBV27 and TRBJ2-7; 8 nucleotides line up with TRBD1. The J segment lost 0 bases and the V segment lost 6 bases, leaving 4 bases of the junction unmatched. The germline gives CDR1 MNHEY, CDR2 SMNVEV (reference sequence). The CDR3 runs to 14 residues. CDR3 coding DNA: TGTGCCAGCAGGAGACAGGGGCCCTCCTACGAGCAGTACTTC. Translated: CASRRQGPSYEQYF.

The table lists this clone with a few counts. The chain couples TRBV4-1 to TRBJ1-2; D is unclear. From germline, CDR1 is MGHRA and CDR2 YSYEKL. V lost 3 bases to trimming and J lost 7 bases, with 12 bases between them. The CDR3 has 13 residues. The CDR3 DNA is TGCGCCAGCAGCCATCGAGACGGATCTGGCTACACCTTC. Residues: CASSHRDGSGYTF.

The chain recombines TRBV19 with TRBJ2-1, with D tentatively TRBD2 (6 bases). With 3 bases removed from V and 0 bases from J, the gap between germline ends came to 9 bases. CDR3 length equals 15 residues. CDR1 is LNHDA, CDR2 SQIVND, per germline (reference sequence). This CDR3 reads CASSIAGSSYNEQFF. The CDR3 region has the DNA TGTGCCAGTAGTATCGCCGGGAGCTCCTACAATGAGCAGTTCTTC.

This sequence joins TRBV5-6 and TRBJ1-1; unclear D gene. The V end lost 3 bases, the J end lost 4 bases, and 10 bases lay between the germline ends. The CDR3 sequence is 13 residues long. Germline V gene data show CDR1 as SGHDT and CDR2 as YYEEEE. For the CDR3, the DNA is TGTGCCAGCAGCTGGGGTACGGGCACTGAAGCTTTCTTT. Translation gives CASSWGTGTEAFF.

This clone was observed a single time. CDR3 in amino acids: CASSQTLGGFYEQYF. CDR3 nucleotides: TGCGCCAGCAGCCAGACTCTGGGGGGGTTCTACGAGCAGTACTTC. The rearrangement uses TRBV4-1 and TRBJ2-5, with 7 bases fitting TRBD2. Judging by the DNA end, TRBJ2-7 fits better; the J call may be wrong. Germline loops: CDR1 MGHRA, CDR2 YSYEKL. The CDR3 is 15 residues long.

V and J are TRBV28 and TRBJ2-1, with 8 bases identical to TRBD2. This CDR3 contains 17 residues. The germline gives CDR1 MDHEN, CDR2 SYDVKM. Trimming at V came to 3 bases and at J to 4 bases, leaving 11 bases not matched to a gene. The chain's CDR3 is CASSFLTSGVSYNEQFF. The CDR3 DNA reads TGTGCCAGCAGTTTTTTAACTAGCGGCGTGTCATACAATGAGCAGTTCTTC.

In DNA form, the CDR3 reads TGTGCCAGCAGCTTAGATAGCTTCCAAGAGACCCAGTACTTC. It translates to CASSLDSFQETQYF. The gene calls are TRBV7-2 and TRBJ2-5; no reliable D call. Per the germline V gene, CDR1 is SGHTA and CDR2 is FQGNSA. Trimming cost V 1 base and J 1 base, with 7 bases left between them. CDR3 length: 14 residues.

V usage is TRBV20-1 and J usage is TRBJ2-7; D is uncertain. V was pared by 3 bases and J by 3 bases, with 6 bases between. Looked up from germline, CDR1 is DFQATT and CDR2 is SNEGSKA (reference sequence). There are 11 residues in the CDR3. DNA for the CDR3: TGCAGTGCTAGTTCTTTCTACGAGCAGTACTTC. Protein sequence: CSASSFYEQYF.

This clone was seen a handful of times. The J gene is TRBJ2-2, the V gene TRBV25-1; a possible D gene is TRBD2 (6 bases). The V gene's germline CDR1 is MGHDK and CDR2 SYGVNS. The CDR3 length is 16 residues. Trimming took 4 bases from V and 4 from J, leaving 16 bases between them. For the CDR3, the DNA is TGTGCCAGCAGTGGGGTACTAGCTGGCGGCACCGGGGAGCTGTTTTTT. Its translation: CASSGVLAGGTGELFF.

This chain connects TRBV9 to TRBJ2-3; D may be TRBD1 or TRBD2 (7 bases each). The CDR3 loop spans 17 amino acids. The germline V gene has CDR1 SGDLS and CDR2 YYNGEE. Trimming removed 0 bases from V and 6 bases from J, with 20 bases in between. The CDR3 sequence: CASSVGGAGGVSDTQYF. CDR3 DNA: TGTGCCAGCAGCGTAGGAGGGGCAGGGGGGGTATCGGATACGCAGTATTTT.